This T cell receptor (beta chain) originates from a study of tumor and adjacent non-tumor tissue in lung cancer. For the study at large: On average, productive TCRbeta reads reached about 4.17 million per sample. Findings and caveats of the study: Tumor repertoires had a smaller top 100 clone share than normal lung. Higher tumor TCR diversity was associated with shorter survival.

A modified ARM-PCR protocol with three rounds of nested PCR amplified TCRbeta. TCRdb reprocessed the multiplex PCR reads via MiXCR and lists one record per CDR3 protein. This repertoire shows about 98,000 distinct CDR3 sequences, approximately 80% found once; its top ten account for around 30%. CDR1 is DFQATT and CDR2 is SNEGSKA in the germline V gene (reference sequence). This CDR3 has 16 residues. This sample's RNA came from whole unsorted tissue. More than 3 cm separated this lung sample from the edge of the tumor. Chemotherapy-naive patients with new lung cancer underwent thoracic surgery in China, August–late 2014. As regards this clonotype: Its antigen is not identified. The junction differs from germline at one of its ends, possibly a read error.

Sample: distant non-tumor lung tissue. This receptor was taken from a man in his sixties with small cell lung cancer. The chain joins TRBV20-1 to TRBJ2-5; 9 bases line up with TRBD1. The CDR3 protein is CSARDLRQGGLETQCF. Here the CDR3 DNA reads TGCAGTGCTAGAGACCTACGACAGGGGGGACTGGAGACCCAGTGCTTC.